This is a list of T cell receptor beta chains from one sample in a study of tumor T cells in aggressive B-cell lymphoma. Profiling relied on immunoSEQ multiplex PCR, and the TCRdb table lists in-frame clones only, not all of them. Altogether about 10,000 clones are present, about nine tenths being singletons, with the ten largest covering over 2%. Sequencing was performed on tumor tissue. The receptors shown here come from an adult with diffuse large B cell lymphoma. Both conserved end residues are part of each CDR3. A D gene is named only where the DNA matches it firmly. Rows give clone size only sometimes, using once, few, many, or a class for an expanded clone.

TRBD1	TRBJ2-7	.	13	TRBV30	TGTGCCTGGGGCAGGGGGCTTACGTACGAGCAGTACTTC	CAWGRGLTYEQYF
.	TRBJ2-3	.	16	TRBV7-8	TGTGCCAGCAGCCCAATTCTAGCGTTGGGTGCAGATACGCAGTATTTT	CASSPILALGADTQYF
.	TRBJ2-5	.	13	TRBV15	TGTGCCACCAGCAGAGAAGAACGGGAGACCCAGTACTTC	CATSREERETQYF
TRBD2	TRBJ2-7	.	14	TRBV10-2	TGCGCCAGCAGTCTTGGGACTAGCGGGAGCGAGCAGTACTTC	CASSLGTSGSEQYF
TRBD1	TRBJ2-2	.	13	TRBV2	TGTGCCAGCAACAGGGGGAACACCGGGGAGCTGTTTTTT	CASNRGNTGELFF
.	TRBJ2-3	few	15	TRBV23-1	TGCGCCAGCAGTCAACGCCAGGGGAGCACAGATACGCAGTATTTT	CASSQRQGSTDTQYF
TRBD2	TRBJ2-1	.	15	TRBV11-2	TGTGCCAGCAGCTTAGTACCGGGAGGGCACAATGAGCAGTTCTTC	CASSLVPGGHNEQFF
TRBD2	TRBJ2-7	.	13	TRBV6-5	TGTGCCAGCAGTCCCGGACTAGCCCGAGAGCAGTACTTC	CASSPGLAREQYF
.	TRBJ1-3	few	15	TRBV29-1	TGCACCGCTAACGACCGGAGATCCTCTGGAAACACCATATATTTT	CTANDRRSSGNTIYF
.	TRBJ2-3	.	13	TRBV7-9	TGTGCCGTGAACCGGGGTAGCACAGATACGCAGTATTTT	CAVNRGSTDTQYF
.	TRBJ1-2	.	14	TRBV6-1	TGTGCCAGCAGTTATAGGGGCGCAAGCTATGGCTACACCTTC	CASSYRGASYGYTF